This T cell receptor (beta chain) was sequenced in a study of T cell responses to AZD1222 COVID-19 vaccine. The study, taken as a whole, reports: Every sample of the repertoires postdated the peak T cell response. Recipients of two AZD1222 doses showed rising Spike-specific TCR breadth and depth.

Repertoires were generated with immunoSEQ multiplex PCR, while TCRdb's copy carries only in-frame clones and drops some. The repertoire holds some 170,000 clones, with roughly 94% as singletons. About this clone itself: Its target is unknown.

Germline CDR1 reads MNHEY; CDR2 reads SMNVEV (reference sequence). The CDR3 sequence is 13 residues long. Trimming removed 3 bases from V and 3 bases from J, with 8 bases in between. The origin of this receptor is an adult who received the AZD1222 COVID-19 vaccine. The sequencing here drew on peripheral blood, taken 28 days after the second AZD1222 dose. The chain carries TRBV27 and TRBJ1-1; no definite D call. Here the CDR3 DNA reads TGTGCCAGCAGTTTCGCAAGAGACACTGAAGCTTTCTTT. Translating it yields CASSFARDTEAFF.